This TCR beta chain was recovered during a study of T-cell memory formation after mild COVID-19. About the study: In these data, TCR clusters were largely donor specific. Study-wide findings and caveats: Largely, contracting CD4+ clones fell within CM and EM, and contracting CD8+ clones within EMRA. Certain responding clones were present in pre-infection memory, suggesting participation of cross-reactive memory.

TCRdb reanalysed the 5' RACE reads using MiXCR and keeps one entry per CDR3 protein. The repertoire holds approximately 580,000 distinct CDR3 sequences, about a fifth seen once, with around 12% in the top ten. Germline V lookup: CDR1 SGHAT, CDR2 FQNNGV. This CDR3 has 16 amino acids. The V gene lost 4 bases and the J gene lost 2 bases, with 15 bases spanning the gap. This clonotype was found a few times. Its cognate antigen is unknown. The chain has TRBV11-2 and TRBJ1-3, with D uncertain. The source material was PBMCs or a T cell subset sorted from them (not recorded which). This sequence was found in an adult woman who had mild COVID-19 (a few samples of this study predate the infection). Cell type and time point are not known. This CDR3 reads CASSSYRGGPGNTIYF. In nucleotides, the CDR3 is TGTGCCAGCAGCTCCTACCGGGGAGGACCTGGAAACACCATATATTTT.